This T cell receptor beta chain was retrieved from a study of T cells in Graves' hyperthyroidism and ophthalmopathy. Amplified TCR beta CDR3 regions derived from RNA transcripts. The HTBI primer set served for first-round RT-PCR of the TCR CDR3. In TCRdb, the multiplex PCR reads were re-called with MiXCR into one record per CDR3 protein. The data contain 40,000 to 60,000 distinct CDR3 sequences, 48% of them singletons. Exclusion of a patient resulted from uncontrolled infection, other autoimmune disease, pregnancy or lactation. Extraction of PBMCs used roughly 9.6 ml of fresh peripheral blood. As to this clonotype: No antigen is known for it.

Trimming cost V 2 bases and J 4 bases; bases outside gene matches: 13. CDR1 is DFQATT, CDR2 SNEGSKA, per germline (reference sequence). There are 17 residues in the CDR3. Findings of the study overall: Most expanded thyroid clonotypes above 0.001 also appeared in blood.

Sequenced input: blood. The rearrangement uses TRBV20-1 and TRBJ2-1, with 8 bases lining up with TRBD2. The clonotype comes from a woman between 45 and 65 years old with Graves' ophthalmopathy. The DNA for the CDR3 is TGCAGTGCTAGATTGGCCGAGGCGGGAGGAGGTTACAATGAGCAGTTCTTC. This encodes CSARLAEAGGGYNEQFF.